This T cell receptor (beta chain) emerged from a study of T-cell reconstitution after alpha-beta-depleted transplantation in children. Whole-study results and caveats: Surviving recipient T cells and thymic progenitors underlay high day-60 TCRbeta diversity in some patients. By about two months after transplant, alpha-beta T cells reportedly arose from several hundred graft clones that had expanded. Counts and diversity of T cells one year after transplant came mostly from newly produced T cells.

The CDR3 has 12 residues. V was shortened by 5 bases and J by 6 bases, with 8 bases between the two germline ends. Preparation of the TCRbeta library involved a method that used unique molecular identifiers. TCRdb re-called the PCR reads through MiXCR, storing one row per CDR3 protein. Of just over 950,000 distinct CDR3 sequences listed, roughly 31% are singletons. On this clonotype: Its specificity is unknown.

The sample in question was PBMCs, mostly from graft donor cells, obtained 360 days after TCRalphabeta/CD19-depleted stem cell transplant. This receptor was taken from a boy in the first two years of life who had a stem cell transplant for SCID, so the T cells may come from the graft donor. The chain carries TRBV12-3 or TRBV12-4 and TRBJ1-5; D remains ambiguous. CDR3: CASSAHSQPQHF. The CDR3 bases are TGTGCCAGCAGTGCCCATAGTCAGCCCCAGCATTTT.